This passage covers 5 T cell receptor beta chains from one sample sequenced in a study. TCRdb called the RT-PCR reads again in MiXCR, with one record for every CDR3 protein. The sample yields more than 550,000 distinct CDR3 sequences, approximately 15% seen once. Sequencing was carried out using memory CD4+ T cells from blood. The receptor set was obtained from a female donor in good health, serving as a healthy control.

This clonotype came up many times. V usage is TRBV12-3 or TRBV12-4 and J usage is TRBJ1-1, with a tentative D call TRBD1 (5 bases). There are 14 residues in the CDR3. The V end was cut by 7 bases, the J end by 0 bases, with 12 bases between. The DNA of the CDR3 is TGTGCCAGCATCAAGGGGAACATGAACACTGAAGCTTTCTTT. Translating it yields CASIKGNMNTEAFF.

This clonotype appeared a few times. The chain joins TRBV9 to TRBJ2-7; 7 bases align to TRBD2. This CDR3 spans 15 amino acids. With V trimmed by 4 bases and J by 6 bases, 13 bases remained unmatched. The germline gives CDR1 SGDLS, CDR2 YYNGEE. CDR3 sequence (DNA): TGTGCCAGCAGCATCACTAGCGAGGAGGGGCTCGAGCAGTACTTC. Protein product: CASSITSEEGLEQYF.

This clonotype was seen at least ten times. The junction departs from the called germline gene at one end, perhaps through a read error. The chain links TRBV7-2 to TRBJ2-7; D is possibly TRBD1 (6 bases). CDR3 length equals 14 residues. Germline V gives CDR1 SGHTA, CDR2 FQGNSA. This CDR3 reads CASRLGGSSYEQYF. CDR3 DNA sequence: TGTGCCAGCAGGTTAGGGGGAAGCTCCTACGAGCAGTACTTC.

This clonotype was counted between two and nine times. The chain carries TRBV9 and TRBJ2-2; a weak D match, TRBD1 (6 bases). Germline CDR1 is SGDLS and CDR2 is YYNGEE. The CDR3 is made up of 16 amino acids. The V end was cut by 1 base, the J end by 2 bases, with 12 bases between. CDR3 in DNA: TGTGCCAGCAGCGTATTCGGACAGACTAACACCGGGGAGCTGTTTTTT. As protein: CASSVFGQTNTGELFF.

This clonotype was seen a handful of times. The chain has TRBV7-2 and TRBJ1-1; the D is unclear. From germline, CDR1 is SGHTA and CDR2 FQGNSA. Between the trimmed V and J ends, which lost 3 bases and 8 bases, there was a span of 13 bases. This CDR3 comprises 13 residues. CDR3 nucleotide sequence: TGTGCCAGCAGCTTTAGCTCTCTAGGGGAAGCTTTCTTT. Its translation is CASSFSSLGEAFF.